The rows below give T cell receptor beta chains drawn from one sample of a study of T cell repertoires in cytomegalovirus infection. TCRdb re-called the reads through MiXCR, storing one row per CDR3 protein. The data hold about 530,000 distinct CDR3 sequences, with 26% observed a single time. The material sequenced was PBMCs. Source of these receptors: a human donor in good health (CMV status not recorded). Some clones in this sample may be carry-over from other donors' samples. CDR3s include the opening cysteine and the closing phenylalanine or tryptophan. D genes are given only for firm matches. The size entry is marked missing in some rows and otherwise reads once, few, many or a size class.

clone size	D gene	V gene	J gene	CDR3 DNA	CDR3 protein
NA	TRBD1	TRBV2	TRBJ1-5	TGTGCCAGCAGAGCCAGGACAGGGGGTCAGCCCCAGCATTTT	CASRARTGGQPQHF
many	NA	TRBV12-3/TRBV12-4	TRBJ1-4	TGTGCCAGCAGTTCCCCGGGGGCACGAGGGAATGAAAAACTGTTTTTT	CASSSPGARGNEKLFF
NA	NA	TRBV20-1	TRBJ1-1	TGCAGTGCTCGCCGAGACCTAAACACTGAAGCTTTCTTT	CSARRDLNTEAFF
few	TRBD2	TRBV11-2	TRBJ2-7	TGTGCCAGCAGCTTACTTGGTCAACTAGCGGTCGAGCAGTACTTC	CASSLLGQLAVEQYF
NA	TRBD2	TRBV7-3	TRBJ2-2	TGTGCCAGCAGCCCAACCCTAGCGGGAGCGGCCGGGGAGCTGTTTTTT	CASSPTLAGAAGELFF
NA	NA	TRBV19	TRBJ2-5	TGTGCCAGTAGTATGATTAGCGGAGCCCAAGAGACCCAGTACTTC	CASSMISGAQETQYF
few	TRBD2	TRBV7-6	TRBJ2-1	TGTGCCAGCCGTCCAAGCGGGAGGAGCTCCTACAATGAGCAGTTCTTC	CASRPSGRSSYNEQFF
many	NA	TRBV6-2/TRBV6-3	TRBJ2-1	TGTGCCAGCAGTTTTATACGGGAAGAGCAGTTCTTC	CASSFIREEQFF
NA	NA	TRBV20-1	TRBJ1-2	TGCAGTGCTAGACCGGTTGGGGGGGGCATTGATGGCTATGGCTACACCTTC	CSARPVGGGIDGYGYTF
NA	NA	TRBV7-6	TRBJ1-1	TGTGCCAGCAACAGGGCGTGGGGCACTGAAGCTTTCTTT	CASNRAWGTEAFF
many	TRBD2	TRBV7-2	TRBJ2-5	TGTGCCAGCAGCTTAAACCCTAGCGGGAATCGCCAAGAGACCCAGTACTTC	CASSLNPSGNRQETQYF
few	NA	TRBV7-2	TRBJ1-4	TGTGCCAGCAGCTTAAGGGCAGCTAATGAAAAACTGTTTTTT	CASSLRAANEKLFF
few	NA	TRBV12-3/TRBV12-4	TRBJ2-3	TGTGCCAGCAGTTTTCCCGGGGGCACAGATACGCAGTATTTT	CASSFPGGTDTQYF
NA	NA	TRBV5-6	TRBJ1-2	TGTGCCAGCAGCCTCTTAGACAGGCGCTATGGCTACACCTTC	CASSLLDRRYGYTF
once	NA	TRBV14	TRBJ2-3	TGTGCCAGCAGCCAATTAACCGGCAGGGTCCTCACAGATACGCAGTATTTT	CASSQLTGRVLTDTQYF
few	TRBD2	TRBV11-2	TRBJ2-1	TGTGCCAGCAGCCTCAGGACTAGCGGGAGCTACAATGAGCAGTTCTTC	CASSLRTSGSYNEQFF
NA	NA	TRBV12-3/TRBV12-4	TRBJ2-3	TGTGCCAGCACCCCGACTAGGTTCGCAGATACGCAGTATTTT	CASTPTRFADTQYF
NA	NA	TRBV29-1	TRBJ1-2	TGCAGCGTTGAATCCAACGGAGAATATGGCTACACCTTC	CSVESNGEYGYTF
few	NA	TRBV30	TRBJ2-5	TGTGCCTGGAGTGTACTGTGGGATTTATCTGTGACCCAGTACTTC	CAWSVLWDLSVTQYF
many	NA	TRBV7-2	TRBJ1-5	TGTGCCAGCAGCTCCGTTGTGTATAGCAATCAGCCCCAGCATTTT	CASSSVVYSNQPQHF
NA	TRBD2	TRBV7-2	TRBJ2-1	TGTGCCAGCAGGGACTCTAAGCGGGAGTGGTCCTACAATGAGCAGTTCTTC	CASRDSKREWSYNEQFF
NA	NA	TRBV19	TRBJ2-2	TGTGCCAGTAGCCAGGACTGGGCGGCCGGGGAGCTGTTTTTT	CASSQDWAAGELFF
NA	TRBD2	TRBV7-9	TRBJ2-7	TGTGCCAGCAGCTCCCTTCGCGGGAGGATAGACGAGCAGTACTTC	CASSSLRGRIDEQYF